This TCR beta chain was sequenced during a study of shared clonotypes between healthy human individuals. Study outcomes and limitations: It was expected that sequencing depth would affect clonotype sharing among donors. In general, naive subsets displayed greater estimated richness than memory subsets did. Lower generation probabilities were found for non-shared clonotypes than for those shared by all four donors. Blood alone was sampled, and tissue repertoires likely differ.

Clones were read by immunoSEQ multiplex PCR, and TCRdb kept only the in-frame ones, dropping some. The sample records millions of clones, roughly 91% being singletons. It was CD45RO-negative cells, positively selected for CCR7, that made up naive CD8 cells, with terminally differentiated effector memory CD45RA+ cells excluded. This clone came up once. Its matching antigen is unknown. From germline, CDR1 is MDHEN and CDR2 SYDVKM. This CDR3 region has 11 residues. V lost 6 bases and J 6 bases, leaving 5 bases between the germline ends. The chain carries TRBV28 and TRBJ1-4; D gene uncertain. The sample was naive CD8+ T cells from PBMCs. This receptor was obtained from a man younger than 35 in good health. Some clones in this sample may be carry-over from other donors' samples. The CDR3 spells CASRFYEKLFF. The DNA for the CDR3 is TGTGCCAGCAGGTTTTATGAAAAACTGTTTTTT.